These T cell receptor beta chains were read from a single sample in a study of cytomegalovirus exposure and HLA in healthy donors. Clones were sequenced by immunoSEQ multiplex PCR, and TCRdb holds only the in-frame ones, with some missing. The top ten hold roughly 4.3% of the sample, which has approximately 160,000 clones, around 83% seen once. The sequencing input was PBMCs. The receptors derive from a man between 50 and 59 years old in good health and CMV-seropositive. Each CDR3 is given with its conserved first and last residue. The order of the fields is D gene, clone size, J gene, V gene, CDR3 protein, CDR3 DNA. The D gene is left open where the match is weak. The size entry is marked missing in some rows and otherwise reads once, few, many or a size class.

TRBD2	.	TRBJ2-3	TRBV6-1	CASNPTSVGTDTQYF	TGTGCCAGCAACCCGACTAGCGTGGGCACAGATACGCAGTATTTT
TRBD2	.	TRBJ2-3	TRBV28	CASSLAGDTDTQYF	TGTGCCAGCAGTTTAGCGGGGGACACAGATACGCAGTATTTT
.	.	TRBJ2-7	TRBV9	CASSVGRTDYEQYF	TGTGCCAGCAGCGTAGGGCGCACAGACTACGAGCAGTACTTC
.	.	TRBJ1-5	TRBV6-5	CASSYRGEEAQHF	TGTGCCAGCAGTTATCGGGGGGAAGAAGCCCAGCATTTT
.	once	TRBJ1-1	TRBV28	CASRQGSSEAFF	TGTGCCAGCAGACAGGGTAGCTCTGAAGCTTTCTTT
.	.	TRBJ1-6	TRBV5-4	CASSIGHPGDSPLHF	TGTGCCAGCAGCATAGGACACCCAGGGGATTCACCCCTCCACTTT
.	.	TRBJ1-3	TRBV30	CAWSRGGNGNTIYF	TGTGCCTGGAGCCGCGGGGGGAATGGAAACACCATATATTTT
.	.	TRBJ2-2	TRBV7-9	CASSLARGTGELFF	TGTGCCAGCAGCTTAGCTCGGGGTACCGGGGAGCTGTTTTTT
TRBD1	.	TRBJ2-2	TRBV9	CASSPAFTGQGGELFF	TGTGCCAGCAGCCCAGCCTTCACGGGACAGGGCGGGGAGCTGTTTTTT
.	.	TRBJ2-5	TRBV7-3	CASNGASVPEETQYF	TGTGCCAGCAACGGGGCTAGCGTACCCGAAGAGACCCAGTACTTC
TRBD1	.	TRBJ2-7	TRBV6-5	CASSRGTAYEQYF	TGTGCCAGCAGTAGAGGGACAGCTTACGAGCAGTACTTC
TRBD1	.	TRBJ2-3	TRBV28	CASTTQIDRGLADTQYF	TGTGCCAGCACTACCCAGATCGACAGGGGGCTCGCAGATACGCAGTATTTT
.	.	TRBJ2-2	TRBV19	CASRIQSNTGELFF	TGTGCCAGTAGGATACAATCGAACACCGGGGAGCTGTTTTTT
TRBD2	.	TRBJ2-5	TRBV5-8	CASSSVTSGSGQETQYF	TGTGCCAGCAGCTCCGTGACTAGCGGGAGCGGTCAAGAGACCCAGTACTTC
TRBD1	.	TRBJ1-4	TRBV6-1	CASRAPGTGNEKLFF	TGTGCCAGCAGAGCCCCCGGGACAGGGAATGAAAAACTGTTTTTT
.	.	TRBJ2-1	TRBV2	CASSGHSGNEQFF	TGTGCCAGCAGCGGACATTCGGGCAATGAGCAGTTCTTC
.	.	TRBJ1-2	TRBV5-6	CASSLASPYLYGYTF	TGTGCCAGCAGCTTGGCGAGTCCTTACCTCTATGGCTACACCTTC
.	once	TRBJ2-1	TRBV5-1	CASRLDSYNEQLF	TGCGCCAGCAGGCTAGACTCCTACAATGAGCAGCTCTTC
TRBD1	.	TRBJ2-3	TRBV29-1	CSVAGQASTDTQYF	TGCAGCGTAGCCGGACAGGCTAGCACAGATACGCAGTATTTT
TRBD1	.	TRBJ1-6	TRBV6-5	CASSGDRGYNSPLHF	TGTGCCAGCAGTGGGGACAGGGGATATAATTCACCCCTCCACTTT